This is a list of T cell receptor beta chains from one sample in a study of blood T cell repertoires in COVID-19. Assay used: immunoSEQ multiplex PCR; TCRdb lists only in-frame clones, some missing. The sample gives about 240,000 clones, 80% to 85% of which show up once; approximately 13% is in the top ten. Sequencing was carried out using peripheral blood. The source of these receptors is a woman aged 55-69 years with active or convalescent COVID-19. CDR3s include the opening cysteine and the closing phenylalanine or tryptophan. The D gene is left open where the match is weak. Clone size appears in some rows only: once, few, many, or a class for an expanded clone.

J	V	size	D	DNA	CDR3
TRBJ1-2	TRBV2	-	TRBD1	TGTGCCACCCAGAATGGAGACAGGGGGGACTATGGCTACACCTTC	CATQNGDRGDYGYTF
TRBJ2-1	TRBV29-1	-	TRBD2	TGCAGCGTTGGCGGGGGAAACTACAATGAGCAGTTCTTC	CSVGGGNYNEQFF
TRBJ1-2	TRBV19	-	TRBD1	TGTGCCAGTACCATAGGACAGGGAATCTATGGCTACACCTTC	CASTIGQGIYGYTF
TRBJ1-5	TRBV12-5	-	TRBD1	TGTGCTAGTGGTTTGGGGGACAGGGTAGTAGGCAATCAGCCCCAGCATTTT	CASGLGDRVVGNQPQHF
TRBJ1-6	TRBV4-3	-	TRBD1	TGCGCCAGCAGCCAAGACCGGGACAGCAATTCACCCCTCCACTTT	CASSQDRDSNSPLHF
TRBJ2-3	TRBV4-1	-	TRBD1	TGCGCCAGCAGCCAACGGGGACAGGGGGGTTCAGATACGCAGTATTTT	CASSQRGQGGSDTQYF
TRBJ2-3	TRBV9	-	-	TGTGCCAGCAGCGCCTCGGGACAATTCACAGATACGCAGTATTTT	CASSASGQFTDTQYF
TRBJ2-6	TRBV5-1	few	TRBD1	TGCGCCAGCACTGAACAGGGGACTGGGGCCAACGTCCTGACTTTC	CASTEQGTGANVLTF
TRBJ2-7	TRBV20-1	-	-	TGCAGTGCGGTTAGCTCCTACGAGCAGTACTTC	CSAVSSYEQYF
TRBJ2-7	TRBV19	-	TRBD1	TGTGCCAGTAGCTGGGACAGGGGGAACTACGAGCAGTACTTC	CASSWDRGNYEQYF
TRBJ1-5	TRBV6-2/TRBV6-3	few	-	TGTGCCAGCAACCCCCGGAGAAGTGTTGGCAATCAGCCCCAGCATTTT	CASNPRRSVGNQPQHF
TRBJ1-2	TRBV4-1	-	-	TGCGCCAGCAGCCCGAGGAAAGACCGGGGCTATGGCTACACCTTC	CASSPRKDRGYGYTF
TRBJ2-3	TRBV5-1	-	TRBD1	TGCGCTAGCAGCCCGCAGGGGGCCCCAGATACGCAGTATTTT	CASSPQGAPDTQYF
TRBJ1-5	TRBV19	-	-	TGTGCCAGTAGTATTGCAGAACGTCAGCCCCAGCATTTT	CASSIAERQPQHF
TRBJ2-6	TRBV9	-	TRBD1	TGTGCCAGCAGCGTAGCCCTAGGGACAGGGGGGTCTGGGGCCAACGTCCTGACTTTC	CASSVALGTGGSGANVLTF
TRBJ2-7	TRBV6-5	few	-	TGTGCCAGCAGTTACCGGACACAAGGGGAGCAGTACTTC	CASSYRTQGEQYF
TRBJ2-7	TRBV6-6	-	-	TGTGCCAGCAGTAGACACTACGAGCAGTACTTC	CASSRHYEQYF
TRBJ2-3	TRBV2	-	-	TGTGCCAGCAATTCCTACGGACTTGGCACAGATACGCAGTATTTT	CASNSYGLGTDTQYF
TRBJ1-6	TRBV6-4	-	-	TGTGCCAGCAGTGACCATACAGTGGTCCTTTCACCCCTCCACTTT	CASSDHTVVLSPLHF
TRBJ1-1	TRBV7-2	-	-	TGTGCCAGCAGCTTAGGGGAGGCCAACACTGAAGCTTTCTTT	CASSLGEANTEAFF
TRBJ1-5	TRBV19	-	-	TGTGCCAGTAGTATGTTCCCGCGGGGAATCAATCAGCCCCAGCATTTT	CASSMFPRGINQPQHF
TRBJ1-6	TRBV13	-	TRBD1	TGTGCCAGCAGCTATAACAGGGGGCGACTCCCTAATTCACCCCTCCACTTT	CASSYNRGRLPNSPLHF
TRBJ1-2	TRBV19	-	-	TGTGCCAGTAGCCAACTGACAGGCCGCGGAAATAACTATGGCTACACCTTC	CASSQLTGRGNNYGYTF
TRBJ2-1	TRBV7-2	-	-	TGTGCCAGCAGCTTAGCGGGGGGGCCGGGCAATGAGCAGTTCTTC	CASSLAGGPGNEQFF
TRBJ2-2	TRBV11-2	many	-	TGTGCCAGCAGCTCTAGGGGGGGCAAAGGCACCGGGGAGCTGTTTTTT	CASSSRGGKGTGELFF
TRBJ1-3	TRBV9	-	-	TGTGCCAGCAGCCCCAGCGGAGGACACACCATATATTTT	CASSPSGGHTIYF
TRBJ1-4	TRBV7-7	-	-	TGTGCCAGCAGCTTCCGCAGGGGAACTAATGAAAAACTGTTTTTT	CASSFRRGTNEKLFF
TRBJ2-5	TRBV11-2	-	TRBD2	TGTGCCAGCAGTCAATTTAGCGGGGGACCGGGAGGGGAGACCCAGTACTTC	CASSQFSGGPGGETQYF
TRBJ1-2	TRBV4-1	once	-	TGCGCCAGCAGCACAGGTTTGAGGGGCTACACCTTC	CASSTGLRGYTF
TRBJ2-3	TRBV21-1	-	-	TGTGCCAGCAGCAAAAGGTCTGTAGCGGGGGGGCCTTTATTGGCAGATACGCAGTATTTT	CASSKRSVAGGPLLADTQYF
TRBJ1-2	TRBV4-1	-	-	TGCGCCAGCAGCCCTCAAGGCAGGGGAGGGAACTATGGCTACACCTTC	CASSPQGRGGNYGYTF
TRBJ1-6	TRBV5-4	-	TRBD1	TGTGCCAGCAGCCAAGACAGGGGGTCACCCCTCCACTTT	CASSQDRGSPLHF
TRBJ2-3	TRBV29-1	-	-	TGCAGCAAGTGGGAACAGGGACCAGATACGCAGTATTTT	CSKWEQGPDTQYF
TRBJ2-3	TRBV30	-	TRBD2	TGTGCCACACCGGGACTAGCGGGGATTGGGGATACGCAGTATTTT	CATPGLAGIGDTQYF
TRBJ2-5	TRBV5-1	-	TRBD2	TGCGCCAGCAGCTTGGGCGGGACTAGAGAGACCCAGTACTTC	CASSLGGTRETQYF
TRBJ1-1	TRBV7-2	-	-	TGTGCCAGCAGCCCCCAGGTGGGGGGGCGAACTGAAGCTTTCTTT	CASSPQVGGRTEAFF
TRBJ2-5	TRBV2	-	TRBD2	TGTGCCAGCAGTGGACTAGCGGAAGAGACCCAGTACTTC	CASSGLAEETQYF
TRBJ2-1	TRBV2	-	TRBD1	TGTGCCAGCAGCAGACAGGGTGCCTACAATGAGCAGTTCTTC	CASSRQGAYNEQFF
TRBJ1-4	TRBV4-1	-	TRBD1	TGCGCCAGCAGCGCAGGGGACAGGGGGGTGACTAATGAAAAACTGTTTTTT	CASSAGDRGVTNEKLFF
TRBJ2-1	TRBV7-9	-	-	TGTGCCAGCAGCGAAAATAGAGGGAATGAGCAGTTCTTC	CASSENRGNEQFF
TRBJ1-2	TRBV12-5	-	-	TGTGCTAGTGGTTTGGTAGACAGCCGCTACACCTTC	CASGLVDSRYTF
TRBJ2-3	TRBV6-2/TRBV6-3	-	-	TGTGCCAGCAGTTATGGTTTAGCCAGGGGGGGCACAGATACGCAGTATTTT	CASSYGLARGGTDTQYF
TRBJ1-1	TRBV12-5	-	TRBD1	TGTGCTAGTGGTCCCGCAGGGGGCACTGAAGCTTTCTTT	CASGPAGGTEAFF
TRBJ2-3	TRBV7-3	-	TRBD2	TGTGCCAGCAGCATTAGCGGGGGATACCTGGATACGCAGTATTTT	CASSISGGYLDTQYF
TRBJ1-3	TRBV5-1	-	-	TGCGCCAGCAGCTTGGACCGACAGGTGTACGGAAACACCATATATTTT	CASSLDRQVYGNTIYF
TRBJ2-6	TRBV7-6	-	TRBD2	TGTGCCAGCAGCTTAGGGGAGAAGGGACTAGCGGTGTCTGGGGCCAACGTCCTGACTTTC	CASSLGEKGLAVSGANVLTF
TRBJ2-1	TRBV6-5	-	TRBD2	TGTGCCACCATCTCAGCGGGGGCCCCCGGTGAGCAGTTCTTC	CATISAGAPGEQFF
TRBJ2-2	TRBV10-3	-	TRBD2	TGTGCCATCAGCGTGGGACTAGTGTCGACCGGGGAGCTGTTTTTT	CAISVGLVSTGELFF
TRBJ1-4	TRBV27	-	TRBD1	TGTGCCAGTAAACAGGGGGCGAGGAGGGCTAATGAAAAACTGTTTTTT	CASKQGARRANEKLFF
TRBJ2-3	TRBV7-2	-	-	TGTGCCAGCAGCTTCCGACTAGTGGCAGATACGCAGTATTTT	CASSFRLVADTQYF
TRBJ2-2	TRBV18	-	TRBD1	TGTGCCAGCTCATCGGGACAGGGAAACACCGGGGAGCTGTTTTTT	CASSSGQGNTGELFF
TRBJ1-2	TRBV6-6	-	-	TGTGCCAGCAGCGGAGGGGTTGGGGCTAACTATGGCTACACCTTC	CASSGGVGANYGYTF
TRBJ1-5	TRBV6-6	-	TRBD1	TGTGCCAGCAGGACAGGGGGCGCGGACAATCAGCCCCAGCATTTT	CASRTGGADNQPQHF
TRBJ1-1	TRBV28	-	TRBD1	TGTGCCAGCAGTTCAGGGGGCACTGAAGCTTTCTTT	CASSSGGTEAFF
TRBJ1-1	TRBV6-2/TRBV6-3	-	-	TGTGCCAGCAGTCGACTGCGAGACACTGAAGCTTTCTTT	CASSRLRDTEAFF